One sample yielded the 28 T cell receptor beta chains listed below, sequenced in a study of cytomegalovirus exposure and HLA in healthy donors. Primers: 60 Vbeta forward and 13 Jbeta reverse. Assay: immunoSEQ multiplex PCR; the TCRdb copy retains only in-frame clones and omits some. Of about 140,000 clones listed, 82% are singletons. Sequenced input: PBMCs. Source of these receptors: a man under 40 in good health and CMV-seropositive.

The chain links TRBV6-5 to TRBJ2-7, with 9 bases matching TRBD1. Losses at the gene ends were 6 bases for V and 2 bases for J; bases not matched to a gene: 8. The CDR3 extends over 15 amino acids. Germline lookup yields CDR1 MNHEY and CDR2 SVGAGI. The CDR3 DNA follows: TGTGCCAGCAGGCTTGATAACAGGGGGCCCTACGAGCAGTACTTC. Translating gives CASRLDNRGPYEQYF.

V and J are TRBV6-1 and TRBJ2-7, with TRBD1 identical over 10 bases. The CDR3 spans 14 residues. J was trimmed by 7 bases and V by 5 bases; bases with no gene match: 8. The germline CDR1 and CDR2 sequences are MNHNS and SASEGT. The CDR3 is CASSPGTGAREQYF. The CDR3 DNA reads TGTGCCAGCAGTCCCGGGACAGGGGCGAGGGAGCAGTACTTC.

The table lists this clone with a few counts. For the CDR3, the DNA is TGTGCCAGCAGGTTGGGTGCGAGGACGCAGTATTTT. This encodes CASRLGARTQYF. V is TRBV6-1 and J is TRBJ2-3; no definite D call. This CDR3 is 12 amino acids long. V was pared by 6 bases and J by 9 bases, with 13 bases between. From germline, CDR1 is MNHNS and CDR2 SASEGT.

This rearrangement joins TRBV27 to TRBJ2-1, with 8 bases lining up with TRBD1. The CDR3 runs to 16 residues. The germline V gene encodes CDR1 MNHEY and CDR2 SMNVEV (reference sequence). The J segment lost 8 bases and the V segment lost 7 bases, leaving 16 bases of the junction unmatched. The CDR3 region has the DNA TGTGCCAGCACCACGCGGCAGGGGGCGGGGATCCATGAGCAGTTCTTC. Amino acids: CASTTRQGAGIHEQFF.

V and J are TRBV5-4 and TRBJ2-3, with D possibly matching TRBD2 (6 bases). Per the germline V gene, CDR1 is SGHNT and CDR2 is YYREEE (reference sequence). V was trimmed by 0 bases and J by 5 bases, leaving 13 bases between them. CDR3 length: 15 amino acids. The CDR3 bases are TGTGCCAGCAGCTTGGCTACGGGAGACGTAGATACGCAGTATTTT. Translated, it gives CASSLATGDVDTQYF.

The rearrangement links TRBV5-1 to TRBJ2-5; 9 positions agree with TRBD2. CDR1 and CDR2 (germline): SGHRS, YFSETQ. This CDR3 is 15 amino acids long. The V gene end was trimmed by 9 bases and the J gene end by 1 base; junction bases not matched to a gene: 10. In nucleotides, the CDR3 is TGCGCCAACCAATATAGCGGGAGCCCCCAAGAGACCCAGTACTTC. This translates into CANQYSGSPQETQYF.

This chain connects TRBV7-3 to TRBJ2-1, with D perhaps TRBD2 (5 bases). Germline values: CDR1 SGHTA, CDR2 FQGTGA. The CDR3 extends over 17 amino acids. V was shortened by 1 base and J by 2 bases, with 15 bases between the two germline ends. CDR3 nucleotide sequence: TGTGCCAGCAGCTTAAGAGTATCCCGAGGGACCTACAATGAGCAGTTCTTC. It is translated as CASSLRVSRGTYNEQFF.

The chain uses TRBV5-1 and TRBJ1-3; D gene uncertain. Deletions cut 0 bases from V and 2 bases from J, with 9 bases between. The CDR3 is 15 amino acids. Per germline, CDR1 SGHRS and CDR2 YFSETQ. The CDR3 region has the DNA TGCGCCAGCAGCTTGGAGTCCGGGGCTGGAAACACCATATATTTT. It encodes CASSLESGAGNTIYF.

The chain recombines TRBV7-8 with TRBJ2-1, with D perhaps matching TRBD2 (5 bases). The CDR3 sequence is 15 residues long. V lost 0 bases and J lost 7, with 13 bases in between. CDR1 is SGHVS and CDR2 is FQNEAQ in the germline V gene. This chain's CDR3 is CASSLAGVHGNEQFF. In nucleotides, the CDR3 is TGTGCCAGCAGCTTAGCGGGAGTACATGGGAATGAGCAGTTCTTC.

Here the CDR3 DNA reads TGCGCCAGCAGCTTGGAAAGCGGGAGGGTCGAGCAGTACTTC. Protein product: CASSLESGRVEQYF. The J gene is TRBJ2-7, the V gene TRBV5-1, with 10 nucleotides matching TRBD2. The CDR3 is 14 residues long. V trimming: 0 bases; J trimming: 6 bases; junction bases outside the gene matches: 3. Germline V gives CDR1 SGHRS, CDR2 YFSETQ.

The V gene is TRBV19, the J gene TRBJ1-2, with D unclear. CDR1 and CDR2 from the germline V gene are LNHDA and SQIVND (reference sequence). There are 12 residues in the CDR3. V lost 7 bases and J 3 bases, leaving 9 bases between the germline ends. CDR3 in amino acids: CASNGEYYGYTF. The DNA of the CDR3 is TGTGCCAGTAACGGGGAATACTATGGCTACACCTTC.

The V gene is TRBV28, the J gene TRBJ2-5; TRBD2 aligns across 7 bases. The J call is doubtful: the DNA matches TRBJ2-7 better. The CDR3 sequence is 13 residues long. Germline CDR1 and CDR2: MDHEN and SYDVKM. This chain's CDR3 is CASSLSSGNEQYF. The CDR3 region has the DNA TGTGCCAGCAGTTTATCTAGCGGCAACGAGCAGTACTTC.

The rearrangement joins TRBV28 to TRBJ1-4, with 10 bases that match TRBD1. This CDR3 is built from 15 residues. Germline CDR1 and CDR2: MDHEN and SYDVKM. Trimming removed 5 bases from V and 13 bases from J; junction bases left unmatched: 13. Here the CDR3 reads CASSRIGQGGPGLFF. In DNA form, the CDR3 reads TGTGCCAGCAGTAGGATCGGACAGGGGGGTCCGGGACTGTTTTTT.

J is TRBJ2-4 and V is TRBV5-6, with TRBD1 identical over 9 bases. Trimming removed 0 bases from V and 5 bases from J; junction bases left unmatched: 3. The CDR3 is made up of 15 amino acids. CDR1 is SGHDT and CDR2 is YYEEEE in the germline V gene. CDR3 region: CASSLVGDRENIQYF. The CDR3 DNA is TGTGCCAGCAGCTTGGTAGGGGACAGGGAAAACATTCAGTACTTC.

V gene TRBV2 combines with J gene TRBJ2-4; unclear D gene. The germline V gene has CDR1 SNHLY and CDR2 FYNNEI. Trimming cost V 5 bases and J 0 bases, with 8 bases left between them. The CDR3 length is 14 residues. As DNA, the CDR3 is TGTGCCAGCAGTTCACCGGGAGCCAAAAACATTCAGTACTTC. Translated: CASSSPGAKNIQYF.

The rearrangement joins TRBV30 to TRBJ1-1, with TRBD1 identical over 10 bases. V shed 4 bases, J shed 3 bases, and the junction held 2 bases outside the gene matches. The CDR3 is made up of 13 amino acids. Germline V gene lookup returns CDR1 GTSNPN and CDR2 SVGIG (reference sequence). The CDR3 DNA follows: TGTGCCTGGACGGACAGGGGGGACACTGAAGCTTTCTTT. It translates to CAWTDRGDTEAFF. The full variable domain, in which reference TRBV30 and TRBJ1-1 provide the parts outside the CDR3, is SQTIHQWPATLVQPVGSPLSLECTVEGTSNPNLYWYRQAAGRGLQLLFYSVGIGQISSEVPQNLSASRPQDRQFILSSKKLLLSDSGFYLCAWTDRGDTEAFFGQGTRLTVV.

This clone appeared once. V gene TRBV7-9 combines with J gene TRBJ1-4; TRBD1 aligns across 7 bases. Germline V gene sequence: CDR1 SEHNR, CDR2 FQNEAQ (reference sequence). After removal of 5 bases from V and 4 bases from J, the junction contained 7 bases not matched to a gene. The CDR3 contains 15 residues. CDR3 DNA: TGTGCCAGCAGCACCGGGACAGCCTATAATGAAAAACTGTTTTTT. This gives the protein CASSTGTAYNEKLFF.

This clone was seen more than once but under ten times. The chain recombines TRBV6-1 with TRBJ2-7, with TRBD1 as a possible D gene (6 bases). V was trimmed by 10 bases and J by 7 bases, leaving 26 bases between them. Looked up from germline, CDR1 is MNHNS and CDR2 is SASEGT. This CDR3 spans 15 amino acids. The CDR3 nucleotides read TGTGCCATCGCGAAGGGAAGGGACAAAGCCGAAGAGCAGTACTTC. It is translated as CAIAKGRDKAEEQYF.

This clone counts as large. The J gene is TRBJ2-1, the V gene TRBV25-1, with TRBD2 matching 11 bases. The germline CDR1 and CDR2 sequences are MGHDK and SYGVNS. V lost 3 bases, J lost 10 bases, and 14 bases stayed unmatched. There are 17 residues in the CDR3. CDR3 in amino acids: CASSDIGIAGGPGEQFF. DNA for the CDR3: TGTGCCAGCAGTGATATCGGAATAGCGGGAGGGCCAGGGGAGCAGTTCTTC. Full variable domain (rest looked up from reference TRBV25-1 and TRBJ2-1): EADIYQTPRYLVIGTGKKITLECSQTMGHDKMYWYQQDPGMELHLIHYSYGVNSTEKGDLSSESTVSRIRTEHFPLTLESARPSHTSQYLCASSDIGIAGGPGEQFFGPGTRLTVL.

The sample holds a few counts of this clone. This chain joins TRBV28 and TRBJ1-4; the D is unclear. Deletions cut 6 bases from V and 4 bases from J, with 15 bases between. CDR1 is MDHEN and CDR2 is SYDVKM in the germline V gene. This CDR3 has 15 residues. The CDR3 region is CASRGSGVDNEKLFF. The CDR3 DNA sequence: TGTGCCAGCAGGGGATCCGGGGTTGATAATGAAAAACTGTTTTTT.

The chain joins TRBV11-2 to TRBJ1-3; D possibly corresponds to TRBD1 (6 bases). CDR1 and CDR2 (germline): SGHAT, FQNNGV. The CDR3 sequence is 17 residues long. The V and J ends lost 1 base and 0 bases respectively, with 13 bases between them. The CDR3 reads CASSLAQGSRSGNTIYF. In DNA, the CDR3 is TGTGCCAGCAGCTTAGCCCAGGGGTCCCGCTCTGGAAACACCATATATTTT. Full variable domain (outside the CDR3, taken from reference TRBV11-2 and TRBJ1-3): EAGVAQSPRYKIIEKRQSVAFWCNPISGHATLYWYQQILGQGPKLLIQFQNNGVVDDSQLPKDRFSAERLKGVDSTLKIQPAKLEDSAVYLCASSLAQGSRSGNTIYFGEGSWLTVV.

CDR3 loop: CASSSSGYSPYEQYF. CDR3 DNA sequence: TGTGCCAGTAGTAGCAGCGGTTACTCGCCCTACGAGCAGTACTTC. The rearrangement uses TRBV19 and TRBJ2-7; TRBD2 might be the D (5 bases). V was pared by 4 bases and J by 2 bases, with 15 bases between. Germline V lookup: CDR1 LNHDA, CDR2 SQIVND (reference sequence). The CDR3 has 15 residues. Complete variable domain (other parts from reference TRBV19 and TRBJ2-7): DGGITQSPKYLFRKEGQNVTLSCEQNLNHDAMYWYRQDPGQGLRLIYYSQIVNDFQKGDIAEGYSVSREKKESFPLTVTSAQKNPTAFYLCASSSSGYSPYEQYFGPGTRLTVT.

The genes are TRBV29-1 and TRBJ2-1; 7 bases are shared with TRBD2. V trimming: 4 bases; J trimming: 2 bases; junction bases outside the gene matches: 11. From germline, CDR1 is SQVTM and CDR2 ANQGSEA. The CDR3 is 16 residues long. The CDR3: CSVARTRSGTYNEQFF. CDR3 nucleotides: TGCAGCGTTGCGAGGACTAGATCGGGCACCTACAATGAGCAGTTCTTC.

The J gene is TRBJ2-3, the V gene TRBV6-5; possible D gene TRBD2, 5 bases. The V gene's germline CDR1 is MNHEY and CDR2 SVGAGI. The CDR3 covers 15 residues. V dropped 6 bases and J dropped 3 bases, with 16 bases sitting between them. CDR3 DNA sequence: TGTGCCAGCAGGGGGAGTAGGAAAGATACAGATACGCAGTATTTT. Its translation is CASRGSRKDTDTQYF.

The chain joins TRBV30 to TRBJ1-1; D gene unclear. Trimming cost V 2 bases and J 5 bases, with 12 bases left between them. CDR1 and CDR2 from the germline V gene are GTSNPN and SVGIG (reference sequence). There are 13 residues in the CDR3. In DNA form, the CDR3 reads TGTGCCTGGAGTAACGTCGCCGGGACTGAAGCTTTCTTT. Translated: CAWSNVAGTEAFF.

V and J are TRBV7-2 and TRBJ2-2, with a possible D match to TRBD1 (6 bases). The CDR3 runs 14 residues. Germline lookup yields CDR1 SGHTA and CDR2 FQGNSA. The ends were cut back, 8 bases at V and 7 bases at J, with 17 bases in the middle. This CDR3 reads CASSTTGIIGELFF. For the CDR3, the DNA is TGTGCCAGCTCCACTACAGGGATCATCGGGGAGCTGTTTTTT.

The V call is TRBV19, the J call TRBJ2-3, with 9 bases aligning to TRBD2. The J segment lost 4 bases and the V segment lost 0 bases, leaving 5 bases of the junction unmatched. Looked up from germline, CDR1 is LNHDA and CDR2 is SQIVND (reference sequence). The CDR3 has 16 residues. CDR3 in amino acids: CASSIDGRGGADTQYF. In nucleotides, the CDR3 is TGTGCCAGTAGTATAGATGGGCGGGGGGGCGCAGATACGCAGTATTTT. Based on the CDR3 plus reference TRBV19 and TRBJ2-3, the full variable domain is DGGITQSPKYLFRKEGQNVTLSCEQNLNHDAMYWYRQDPGQGLRLIYYSQIVNDFQKGDIAEGYSVSREKKESFPLTVTSAQKNPTAFYLCASSIDGRGGADTQYFGPGTRLTVL.

The chain joins TRBV5-1 to TRBJ1-2, with D perhaps matching TRBD1 (6 bases). V lost 0 bases to trimming and J lost 3 bases, with 12 bases between them. There are 15 residues in the CDR3. Germline CDR1 reads SGHRS; CDR2 reads YFSETQ. This CDR3 reads CASSLAAGADYGYTF. The CDR3, as DNA: TGCGCCAGCAGCTTGGCCGCGGGGGCCGACTATGGCTACACCTTC.